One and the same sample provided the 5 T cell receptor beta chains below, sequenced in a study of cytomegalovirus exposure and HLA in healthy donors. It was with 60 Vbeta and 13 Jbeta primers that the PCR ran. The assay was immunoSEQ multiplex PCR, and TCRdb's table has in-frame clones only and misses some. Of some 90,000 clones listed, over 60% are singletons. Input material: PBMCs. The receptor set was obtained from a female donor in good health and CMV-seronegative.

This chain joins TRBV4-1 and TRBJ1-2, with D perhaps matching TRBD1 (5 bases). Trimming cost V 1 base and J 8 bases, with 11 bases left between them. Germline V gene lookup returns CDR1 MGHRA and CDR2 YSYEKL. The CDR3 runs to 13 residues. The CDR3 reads CASSQGGGVGYTF. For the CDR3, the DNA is TGCGCCAGCAGCCAAGGCGGAGGGGTGGGCTACACCTTC.

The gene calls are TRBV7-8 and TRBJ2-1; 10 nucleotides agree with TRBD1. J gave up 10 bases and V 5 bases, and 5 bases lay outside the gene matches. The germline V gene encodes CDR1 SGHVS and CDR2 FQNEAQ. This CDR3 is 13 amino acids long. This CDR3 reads CASSRDRGGEQFF. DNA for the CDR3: TGTGCCAGCAGCCGGGACAGGGGTGGGGAGCAGTTCTTC.

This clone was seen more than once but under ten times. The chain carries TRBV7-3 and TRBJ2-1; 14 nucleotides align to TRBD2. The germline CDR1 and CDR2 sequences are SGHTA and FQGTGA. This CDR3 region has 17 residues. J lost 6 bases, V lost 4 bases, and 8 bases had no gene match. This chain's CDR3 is CASSYTPTSGGANEQFF. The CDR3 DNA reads TGTGCCAGCAGCTACACACCGACTAGCGGGGGGGCCAATGAGCAGTTCTTC.

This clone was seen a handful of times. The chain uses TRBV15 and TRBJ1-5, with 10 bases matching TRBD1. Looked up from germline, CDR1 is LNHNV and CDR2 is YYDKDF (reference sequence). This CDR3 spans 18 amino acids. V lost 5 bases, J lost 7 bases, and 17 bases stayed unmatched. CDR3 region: CATSSTDLPGQGRQPQHF. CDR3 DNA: TGTGCCACCAGCTCCACCGACTTACCGGGACAGGGGAGGCAGCCCCAGCATTTT.

The DNA of the CDR3 is TGTGCCTGGACCATGGACAAATATAGCAATCAGCCCCAGCATTTT. This sequence encodes CAWTMDKYSNQPQHF. The gene calls are TRBV30 and TRBJ1-5, with TRBD1 as a possible D gene (5 bases). The CDR3 contains 15 residues. Germline V gene lookup returns CDR1 GTSNPN and CDR2 SVGIG (reference sequence). The V gene lost 4 bases and the J gene lost 0 bases, with 13 bases spanning the gap.